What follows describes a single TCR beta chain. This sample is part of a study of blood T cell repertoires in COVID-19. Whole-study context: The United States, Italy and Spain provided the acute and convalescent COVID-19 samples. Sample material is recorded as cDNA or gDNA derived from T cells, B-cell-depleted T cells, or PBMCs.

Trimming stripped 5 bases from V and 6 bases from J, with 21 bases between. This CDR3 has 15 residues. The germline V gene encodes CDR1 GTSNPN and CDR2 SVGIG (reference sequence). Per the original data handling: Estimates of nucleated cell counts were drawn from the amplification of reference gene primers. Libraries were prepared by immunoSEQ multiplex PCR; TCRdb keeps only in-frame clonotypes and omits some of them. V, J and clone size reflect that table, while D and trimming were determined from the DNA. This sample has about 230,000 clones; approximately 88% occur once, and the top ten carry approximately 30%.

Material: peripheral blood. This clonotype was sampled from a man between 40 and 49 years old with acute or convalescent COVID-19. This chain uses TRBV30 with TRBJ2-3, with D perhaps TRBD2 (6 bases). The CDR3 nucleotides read TGTGCCTGGGGAGGGACTTACGATCCCGCTGATACGCAGTATTTT. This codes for CAWGGTYDPADTQYF.